These 25 T cell receptor beta chains were sequenced from one sample in a study of T-cell memory formation after mild COVID-19. TCRdb re-analysed the 5' RACE reads in MiXCR, keeping a single row per CDR3 protein. The sample yields some 440,000 distinct CDR3 sequences, about 23% seen once. The sequenced material came from PBMCs or a T cell subset sorted from them (not recorded which). Receptors were obtained from an adult woman who had mild COVID-19 (a few samples of this study predate the infection). Cell type and time point are not known.

This clonotype was recorded a few times. The chain recombines TRBV6-5 with TRBJ1-1; 9 positions match TRBD1. Trimming cost V 5 bases and J 2 bases; bases outside gene matches: 3. Germline V gene lookup returns CDR1 MNHEY and CDR2 SVGAGI. The CDR3 totals 14 residues. CDR3 nucleotides: TGTGCCAGCAGTACAGGGGGCGCAAACACTGAAGCTTTCTTT. Its translation: CASSTGGANTEAFF.

The V gene is TRBV10-3, the J gene TRBJ2-3; 9 nucleotides match TRBD1. Germline CDR1 and CDR2: ENHRY and SYGVKD. V shed 3 bases and J 0 bases; nucleotides not matched to a gene: 4. CDR3 length equals 16 residues. The CDR3 region is CAISETGGTSTDTQYF. The CDR3 nucleotides read TGTGCCATCAGTGAAACAGGGGGCACTAGCACAGATACGCAGTATTTT.

The chain joins TRBV15 to TRBJ1-5; weak D call: TRBD1 (6 bases). V was cut by 8 bases and J by 4 bases, with 15 bases left in between. Germline loops: CDR1 LNHNV, CDR2 YYDKDF (reference sequence). The CDR3 extends over 14 amino acids. CDR3 loop: CATHNRVVNQPQHF. CDR3 in DNA: TGTGCCACCCATAACAGGGTTGTAAATCAGCCCCAGCATTTT.

This clonotype was seen a few times. The chain links TRBV5-4 to TRBJ2-4; TRBD1 agrees at 11 bases. Trimming cost V 3 bases and J 8 bases; bases outside gene matches: 10. Germline V gene sequence: CDR1 SGHNT, CDR2 YYREEE (reference sequence). The CDR3 contains 16 residues. The CDR3 region is CASSSGTGGRLDIQYF. As DNA, the CDR3 is TGTGCCAGCAGCTCCGGGACAGGGGGAAGGTTGGACATTCAGTACTTC. Full variable domain (rest looked up from reference TRBV5-4 and TRBJ2-4): ETGVTQSPTHLIKTRGQQVTLRCSSQSGHNTVSWYQQALGQGPQFIFQYYREEENGRGNFPPRFSGLQFPNYSSELNVNALELDDSALYLCASSSGTGGRLDIQYFGAGTRLSVL.

Only a few counts were recorded for this clonotype. The chain carries TRBV12-3 or TRBV12-4 and TRBJ1-2; D gene uncertain. CDR3 length equals 12 residues. V lost 1 base, J lost 4 bases, and 4 bases lay in between. The DNA of the CDR3 is TGTGCCAGCAGTTTAGGCCTCTATGGCTACACCTTC. Encoded protein: CASSLGLYGYTF.

J is TRBJ2-7 and V is TRBV6-5; 7 positions agree with TRBD1. Germline trimming cut 2 bases from V and 2 bases from J; bases unmatched to any gene: 6. The length of the CDR3 is 15 residues. Germline-derived CDR1 and CDR2 are MNHEY and SVGAGI. The CDR3 is CASSYGQGDTYEQYF. DNA for the CDR3: TGTGCCAGCAGTTACGGGCAGGGGGATACCTACGAGCAGTACTTC.

This clonotype showed up just a few times. J is TRBJ2-3 and V is TRBV2; the D gene could be TRBD1 or TRBD2 (6 bases each). Per the germline V gene, CDR1 is SNHLY and CDR2 is FYNNEI. Deletions cut 3 bases from V and 2 bases from J, with 12 bases between. CDR3 size: 15 residues. The CDR3 DNA sequence: TGTGCCAGCAGTGAGTCGGGGGCCGACACAGATACGCAGTATTTT. Translation gives CASSESGADTDTQYF.

V gene TRBV7-9 combines with J gene TRBJ2-7; TRBD2 aligns across 14 bases. In germline, CDR1 is SEHNR, CDR2 FQNEAQ (reference sequence). With V trimmed by 5 bases and J by 4 bases, 4 bases remained unmatched. This CDR3 is built from 15 residues. CDR3: CASSPGLAGGYEQYF. The CDR3, as DNA: TGTGCCAGCAGCCCAGGACTAGCGGGGGGTTACGAGCAGTACTTC.

The genes are TRBV4-3 and TRBJ2-5, with D perhaps matching TRBD2 (5 bases). Germline CDR1 and CDR2: LGHNA and YSLEER. V lost 1 base, J lost 5 bases, and 17 bases lay in between. This CDR3 has 16 residues. CDR3 nucleotides: TGCGCCAGCAGCCAAGGCCCGAGGGAGCCGGGCGAGACCCAGTACTTC. As protein: CASSQGPREPGETQYF.

This sequence joins TRBV18 and TRBJ1-5; TRBD1 aligns across 9 bases. Per the germline V gene, CDR1 is KGHSH and CDR2 is LQKENI. The CDR3 length is 12 residues. The J segment lost 11 bases and the V segment lost 3 bases, leaving 2 bases of the junction unmatched. CDR3 in amino acids: CASSPGDRAQHF. CDR3 in DNA: TGTGCCAGCTCACCCGGGGACAGGGCCCAGCATTTT.

This clonotype has only a few counts. The V and J genes are TRBV6-6 and TRBJ2-5, with TRBD1 identical over 8 bases. The length of the CDR3 is 14 residues. After removal of 6 bases from V and 4 bases from J, the junction contained 7 bases not matched to a gene. Per the germline V gene, CDR1 is MNHNY and CDR2 is SVGAGI (reference sequence). CDR3 nucleotide sequence: TGTGCCAGCAGCCAGACAGGGGATATAGAGACCCAGTACTTC. Its translation is CASSQTGDIETQYF.

This chain uses TRBV6-2 or TRBV6-3 with TRBJ2-1, with D unresolved. V lost 5 bases, J lost 8 bases, and 13 bases lay in between. CDR3 length: 13 amino acids. CDR1 is MNHEY and CDR2 is SVGEGT in the germline V gene. Here the CDR3 DNA reads TGTGCCAGCAGTCTCCCGACTGGATATGAGCAGTTCTTC. This translates into CASSLPTGYEQFF.

This clonotype turned up a few times. The chain employs TRBV6-5 and TRBJ2-2, with D perhaps matching TRBD1 or TRBD2 (5 bases each). CDR1 is MNHEY, CDR2 SVGAGI, per germline. Trimming removed 0 bases at V and 8 bases at J, with 13 bases between. The CDR3 covers 15 residues. The CDR3 DNA reads as TGTGCCAGCAGTTACTCCTCGGCGAGGGGAGGGGAGCTGTTTTTT. The encoded protein is CASSYSSARGGELFF.

V and J are TRBV5-1 and TRBJ2-7; 12 nucleotides match TRBD2. V shed 3 bases and J 5 bases; nucleotides not matched to a gene: 18. In germline, CDR1 is SGHRS, CDR2 YFSETQ. The CDR3 runs to 19 residues. CDR3 DNA: TGCGCCAGCAGCTCTTCGACTAGCGGGGGTTCTCTAACCGTCCACGAGCAGTACTTC. It translates to CASSSSTSGGSLTVHEQYF.

V gene TRBV3-1 combines with J gene TRBJ2-1, with 11 nucleotides matching TRBD2. With 3 bases clipped from V and 9 bases from J, the junction kept 10 bases outside the gene matches. The CDR3 runs to 16 residues. From germline, CDR1 is LGHDT and CDR2 YNNKEL (reference sequence). The CDR3 loop is CASSHYVAGGLGEQFF. DNA for the CDR3: TGTGCCAGCAGCCATTACGTAGCGGGAGGGTTGGGTGAGCAGTTCTTC.

This clonotype came up many times. V gene TRBV12-3 or TRBV12-4 combines with J gene TRBJ2-5, with TRBD1 matching 7 bases. The CDR3 runs to 14 residues. V shed 5 bases and J 1 base; nucleotides not matched to a gene: 4. In DNA form, the CDR3 reads TGTGCCAGCAGTGGACAGGAGACCCAAGAGACCCAGTACTTC. As protein: CASSGQETQETQYF.

The genes are TRBV11-3 and TRBJ2-3; TRBD2 matches 12 bases. The CDR3 runs 16 residues. Germline CDR1 reads SGHNT; CDR2 reads YENEEA. The junction had 6 bases not matched to a gene; V was cut back by 5 bases and J by 3 bases. In DNA form, the CDR3 reads TGTGCCAGCAGCGATAGGACTAGCGGGAAAACAGATACGCAGTATTTT. It translates to CASSDRTSGKTDTQYF.

This clonotype was seen more than once but under ten times. The chain couples TRBV7-8 to TRBJ2-3; the D is unclear. The CDR3 runs 15 residues. Trimming took 4 bases from V and 3 from J, leaving 14 bases between them. CDR1 SGHVS and CDR2 FQNEAQ come from the germline V gene. The CDR3 bases are TGTGCCAGCAGCTCCCAACTTGCGGCAACAGATACGCAGTATTTT. This sequence encodes CASSSQLAATDTQYF.

This clonotype was observed a few times. V is TRBV12-3 or TRBV12-4 and J is TRBJ2-1; 11 nucleotides line up with TRBD2. The length of the CDR3 is 15 residues. After removal of 8 bases from V and 6 bases from J, the junction contained 9 bases not matched to a gene. CDR3 protein: CASVGGTSGGNEQFF. As DNA, the CDR3 is TGTGCCAGCGTTGGGGGGACTAGCGGAGGCAATGAGCAGTTCTTC.

The V call is TRBV11-2, the J call TRBJ2-3, with no clear D. The CDR3 sequence is 13 residues long. V gave up 3 bases and J gave up 2 bases, with 6 bases separating them. From germline, CDR1 is SGHAT and CDR2 FQNNGV. Here the CDR3 DNA reads TGTGCCAGCAGCTTGCCAATCACAGATACGCAGTATTTT. This translates into CASSLPITDTQYF.

The CDR3 region is CASSERSWGEQFF. The CDR3 bases are TGTGCCAGCAGTGAGAGGTCCTGGGGTGAGCAGTTCTTC. The rearrangement uses TRBV2 and TRBJ2-1; D not certain. V dropped 3 bases and J dropped 9 bases, with 12 bases sitting between them. The CDR3 runs 13 residues. Germline CDR1 reads SNHLY; CDR2 reads FYNNEI.

This clonotype has only a few counts. The CDR3: CASGVTDTGELFF. CDR3 DNA: TGTGCCAGCGGTGTCACGGACACCGGGGAGCTGTTTTTT. The V and J genes are TRBV6-5 and TRBJ2-2; D is unclear. Germline V lookup: CDR1 MNHEY, CDR2 SVGAGI. With 8 bases removed from V and 3 bases from J, the gap between germline ends came to 10 bases. The CDR3 consists of 13 residues.

The V call is TRBV3-1, the J call TRBJ2-5; 11 bases match TRBD2. There are 17 residues in the CDR3. CDR1 is LGHDT, CDR2 YNNKEL, per germline (reference sequence). J lost 3 bases, V lost 5 bases, and 11 bases had no gene match. This CDR3 reads CASSYFASGGTKETQYF. DNA for the CDR3: TGTGCCAGCAGCTACTTTGCTAGCGGGGGGACAAAAGAGACCCAGTACTTC.

This clonotype was counted a few times. The rearrangement links TRBV5-1 to TRBJ2-2; 8 bases fit TRBD2. CDR1 and CDR2 from the germline V gene are SGHRS and YFSETQ. CDR3 length equals 17 residues. V gave up 0 bases and J gave up 8 bases; unmatched junction bases: 12. The CDR3, as DNA: TGCGCCAGCAGCTTGGACTGGCGGGGGGCCTCGAAAGGGGAGCTGTTTTTT. Translation: CASSLDWRGASKGELFF.

The chain carries TRBV7-3 and TRBJ1-1; unclear D gene. CDR1 and CDR2 from the germline V gene are SGHTA and FQGTGA. The CDR3 has 14 residues. V lost 2 bases and J 5 bases, leaving 12 bases between the germline ends. The CDR3 loop is CASSLLGRGTEAFF. Written as DNA, the CDR3 is TGTGCCAGCAGCTTATTAGGACGAGGGACTGAAGCTTTCTTT.